One sample yielded the 5 T cell receptor beta chains listed below, sequenced in a study of cytomegalovirus exposure and HLA in healthy donors. 60 Vbeta and 13 Jbeta primers were used in PCR. The method was immunoSEQ multiplex PCR; TCRdb's version includes in-frame clones alone and lacks a portion of them. The sample shows tens of thousands of clones, more than 75% of them seen only once. The material sequenced was PBMCs. The receptors were sampled from a man between 25 and 39 years old in good health and CMV-seropositive.

V and J are TRBV5-6 and TRBJ2-7, with a weak D call TRBD2 (6 bases). CDR3 size: 13 residues. The V gene's germline CDR1 is SGHDT and CDR2 YYEEEE. Trimming cost V 4 bases and J 2 bases, with 10 bases left between them. In nucleotides, the CDR3 is TGTGCCAGCAGCACTAGCATTACCTACGAGCAGTACTTC. Amino acid sequence: CASSTSITYEQYF. The whole variable domain, filled in from reference TRBV5-6 and TRBJ2-7, reads DAGVTQSPTHLIKTRGQQVTLRCSPKSGHDTVSWYQQALGQGPQFIFQYYEEEERQRGNFPDRFSGHQFPNYSSELNVNALLLGDSALYLCASSTSITYEQYFGPGTRLTVT.

The gene calls are TRBV28 and TRBJ1-1, with a tentative D call TRBD1 (6 bases). This CDR3 spans 12 amino acids. The V end lost 2 bases, the J end lost 8 bases, and 9 bases lay between the germline ends. CDR1 and CDR2 from the germline V gene are MDHEN and SYDVKM. This CDR3 reads CASSLGRGEAFF. In nucleotides, the CDR3 is TGTGCCAGCAGTTTAGGCAGGGGAGAAGCTTTCTTT.

The chain is built from TRBV7-2 and TRBJ2-2; D is perhaps TRBD1 (6 bases). Trimming removed 6 bases at V and 2 bases at J, with 10 bases between. CDR1 and CDR2 (germline): SGHTA, FQGNSA. The CDR3 is made up of 14 amino acids. As DNA, the CDR3 is TGTGCCAGCAGGGCAGGGGTTAACACCGGGGAGCTGTTTTTT. Residues: CASRAGVNTGELFF.

The J gene is TRBJ2-3, the V gene TRBV19; D not resolved. There are 13 residues in the CDR3. V lost 5 bases and J 0 bases, leaving 6 bases between the germline ends. Germline V lookup: CDR1 LNHDA, CDR2 SQIVND (reference sequence). CDR3 sequence (DNA): TGTGCCAGTAGTCCTCCGAGCACAGATACGCAGTATTTT. Its translation is CASSPPSTDTQYF.

V gene TRBV28 combines with J gene TRBJ1-6; D remains ambiguous. Looked up from germline, CDR1 is MDHEN and CDR2 is SYDVKM. V gave up 7 bases and J gave up 8 bases, with 12 bases separating them. The CDR3 covers 13 residues. This CDR3 is CASNSRSDSPLHF. The CDR3 bases are TGTGCCAGCAACTCCCGGTCCGATTCACCCCTCCACTTT. Full variable domain (rest looked up from reference TRBV28 and TRBJ1-6): DVKVTQSSRYLVKRTGEKVFLECVQDMDHENMFWYRQDPGLGLRLIYFSYDVKMKEKGDIPEGYSVSREKKERFSLILESASTNQTSMYLCASNSRSDSPLHFGNGTRLTVT.